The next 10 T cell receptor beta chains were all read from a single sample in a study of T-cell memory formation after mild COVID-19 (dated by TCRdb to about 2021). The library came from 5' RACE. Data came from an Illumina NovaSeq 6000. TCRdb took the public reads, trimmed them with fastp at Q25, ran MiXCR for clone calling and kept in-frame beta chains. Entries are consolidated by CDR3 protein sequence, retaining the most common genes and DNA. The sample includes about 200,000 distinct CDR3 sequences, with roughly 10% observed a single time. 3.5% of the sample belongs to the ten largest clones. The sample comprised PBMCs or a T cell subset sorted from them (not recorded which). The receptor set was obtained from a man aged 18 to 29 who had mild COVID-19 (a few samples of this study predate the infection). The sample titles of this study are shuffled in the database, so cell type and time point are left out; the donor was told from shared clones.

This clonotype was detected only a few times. CDR3 region: CASSYPGGELFF. In nucleotides, the CDR3 is TGTGCCAGCAGTTACCCAGGCGGAGAGCTGTTTTTT. V gene TRBV6-2 or TRBV6-3 combines with J gene TRBJ2-2; no firm D call. Germline CDR1 MNHEY, CDR2 SVGEGT. Trimming shortened V by 2 bases and J by 11 bases, and 9 bases separated the two germline ends. This CDR3 spans 12 amino acids.

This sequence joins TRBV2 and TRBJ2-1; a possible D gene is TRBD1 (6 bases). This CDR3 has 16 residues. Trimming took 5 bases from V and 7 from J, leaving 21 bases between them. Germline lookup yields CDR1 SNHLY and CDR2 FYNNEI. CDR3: CASSPDRDTRYNEQFF. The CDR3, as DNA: TGTGCCAGCAGTCCAGACCGGGACACGAGGTATAATGAGCAGTTCTTC.

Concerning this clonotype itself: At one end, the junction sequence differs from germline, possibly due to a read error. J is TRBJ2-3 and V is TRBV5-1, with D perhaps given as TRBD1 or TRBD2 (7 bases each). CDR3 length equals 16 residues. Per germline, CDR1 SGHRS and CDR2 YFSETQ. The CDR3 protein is CASSPRGDSYTDTHYF. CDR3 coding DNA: TGCGCCAGCAGCCCCCGGGGGGACAGCTACACAGATACGCATTATTTT.

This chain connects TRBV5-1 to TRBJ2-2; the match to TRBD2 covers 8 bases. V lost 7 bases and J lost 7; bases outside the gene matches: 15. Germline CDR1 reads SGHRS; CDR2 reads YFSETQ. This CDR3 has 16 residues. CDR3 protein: CASGNRGGSIFGELFF. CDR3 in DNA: TGCGCCAGCGGCAACCGGGGGGGTTCTATCTTCGGGGAGCTGTTTTTT. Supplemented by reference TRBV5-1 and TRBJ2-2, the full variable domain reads KAGVTQTPRYLIKTRGQQVTLSCSPISGHRSVSWYQQTPGQGLQFLFEYFSETQRNKGNFPGRFSGRQFSNSRSEMNVSTLELGDSALYLCASGNRGGSIFGELFFGEGSRLTVL.

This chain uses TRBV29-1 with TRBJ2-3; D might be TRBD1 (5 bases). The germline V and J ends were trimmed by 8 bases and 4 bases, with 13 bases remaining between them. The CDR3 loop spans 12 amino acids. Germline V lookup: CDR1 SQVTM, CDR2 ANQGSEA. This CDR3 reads CSFAGLSDTQYF. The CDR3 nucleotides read TGCAGCTTTGCAGGGTTATCAGATACGCAGTATTTT.

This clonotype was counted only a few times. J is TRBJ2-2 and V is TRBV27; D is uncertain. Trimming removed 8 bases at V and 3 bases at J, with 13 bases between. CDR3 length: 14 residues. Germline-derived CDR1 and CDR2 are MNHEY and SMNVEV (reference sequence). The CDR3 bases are TGTGCCAGCGCGTTCGAGTATGACACCGGGGAGCTGTTTTTT. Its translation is CASAFEYDTGELFF.

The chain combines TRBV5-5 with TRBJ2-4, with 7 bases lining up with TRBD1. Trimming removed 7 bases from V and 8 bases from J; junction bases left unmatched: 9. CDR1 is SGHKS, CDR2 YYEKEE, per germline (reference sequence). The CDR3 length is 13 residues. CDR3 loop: CASVEGARDIQYF. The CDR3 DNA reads TGTGCCAGCGTTGAGGGGGCCCGCGACATTCAGTACTTC.

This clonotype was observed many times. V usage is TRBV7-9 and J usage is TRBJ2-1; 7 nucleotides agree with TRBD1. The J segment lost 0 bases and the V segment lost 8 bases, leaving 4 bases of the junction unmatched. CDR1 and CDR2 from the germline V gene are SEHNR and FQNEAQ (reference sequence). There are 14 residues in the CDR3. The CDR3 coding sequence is TGTGCCAGCGGATCAGGGGGCTCCTACAATGAGCAGTTCTTC. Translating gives CASGSGGSYNEQFF.

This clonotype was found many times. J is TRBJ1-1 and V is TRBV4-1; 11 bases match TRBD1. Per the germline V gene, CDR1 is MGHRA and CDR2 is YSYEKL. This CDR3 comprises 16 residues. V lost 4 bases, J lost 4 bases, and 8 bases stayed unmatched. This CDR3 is CASSRGQGAFGTEAFF. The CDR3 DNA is TGCGCCAGCAGCCGCGGACAGGGGGCGTTTGGCACTGAAGCTTTCTTT.

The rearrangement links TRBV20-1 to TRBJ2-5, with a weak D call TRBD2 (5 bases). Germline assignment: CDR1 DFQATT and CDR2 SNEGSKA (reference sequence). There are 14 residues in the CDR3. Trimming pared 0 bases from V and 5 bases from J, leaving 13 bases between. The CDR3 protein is CSARDLGLLETQYF. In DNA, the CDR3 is TGCAGTGCTAGAGACCTAGGACTCCTCGAGACCCAGTACTTC.